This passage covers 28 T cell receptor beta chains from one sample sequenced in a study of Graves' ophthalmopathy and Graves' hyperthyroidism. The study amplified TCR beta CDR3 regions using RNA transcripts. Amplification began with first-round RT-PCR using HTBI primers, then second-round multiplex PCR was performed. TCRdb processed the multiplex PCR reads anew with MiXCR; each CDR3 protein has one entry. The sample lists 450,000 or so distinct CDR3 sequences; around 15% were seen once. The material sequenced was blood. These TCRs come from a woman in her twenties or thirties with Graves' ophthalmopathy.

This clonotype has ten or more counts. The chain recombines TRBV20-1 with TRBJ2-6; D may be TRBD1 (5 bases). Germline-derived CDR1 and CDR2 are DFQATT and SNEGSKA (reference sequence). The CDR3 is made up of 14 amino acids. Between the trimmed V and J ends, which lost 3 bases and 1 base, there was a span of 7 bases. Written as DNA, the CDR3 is TGCAGTGCTAGTCAGGGATCTGGGGCCAACGTCCTGACTTTC. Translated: CSASQGSGANVLTF.

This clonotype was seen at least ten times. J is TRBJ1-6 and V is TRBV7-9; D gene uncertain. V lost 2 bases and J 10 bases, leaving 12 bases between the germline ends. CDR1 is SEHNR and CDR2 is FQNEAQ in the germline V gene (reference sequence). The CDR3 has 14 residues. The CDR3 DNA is TGTGCCAGCAGCTTATGGCAGGCTGACTCACCCCTCCACTTT. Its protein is CASSLWQADSPLHF.

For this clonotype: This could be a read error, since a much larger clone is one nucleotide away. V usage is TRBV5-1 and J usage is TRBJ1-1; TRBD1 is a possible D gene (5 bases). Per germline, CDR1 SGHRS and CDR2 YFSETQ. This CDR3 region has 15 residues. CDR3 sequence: CASSYRQGQDTEACF. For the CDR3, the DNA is TGCGCCAGCAGCTACCGGCAGGGCCAGGACACTGAAGCTTGCTTT.

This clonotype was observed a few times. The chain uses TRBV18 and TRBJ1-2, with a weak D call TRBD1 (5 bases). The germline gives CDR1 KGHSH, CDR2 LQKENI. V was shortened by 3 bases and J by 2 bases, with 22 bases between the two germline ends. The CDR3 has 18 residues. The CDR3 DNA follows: TGTGCCAGCTCACCCAGAAGAAACCTCGGGGGATTCAACTATGGCTACACCTTC. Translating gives CASSPRRNLGGFNYGYTF.

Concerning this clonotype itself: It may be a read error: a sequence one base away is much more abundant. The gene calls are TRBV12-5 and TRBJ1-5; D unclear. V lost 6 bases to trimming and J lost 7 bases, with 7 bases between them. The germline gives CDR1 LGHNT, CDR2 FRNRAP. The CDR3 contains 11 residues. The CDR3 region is CASGAVQPQHF. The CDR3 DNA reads TGTGCTAGTGGGGCGGTGCAGCCCCAGCATTTT.

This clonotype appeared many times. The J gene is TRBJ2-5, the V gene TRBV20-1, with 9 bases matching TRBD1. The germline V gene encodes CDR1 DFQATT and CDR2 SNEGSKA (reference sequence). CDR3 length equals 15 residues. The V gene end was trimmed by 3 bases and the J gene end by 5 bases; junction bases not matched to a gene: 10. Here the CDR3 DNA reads TGCAGTGCTAGCAGGCAACAGGGGGCCGGGGAGACCCAGTACTTC. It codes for CSASRQQGAGETQYF.

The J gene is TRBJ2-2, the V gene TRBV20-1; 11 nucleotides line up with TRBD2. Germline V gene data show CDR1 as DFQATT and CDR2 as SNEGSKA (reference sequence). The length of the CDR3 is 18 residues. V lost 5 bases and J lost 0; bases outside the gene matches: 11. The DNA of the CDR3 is TGCAGTGCTGCAGGAGGGACTAGCGGCCTCACGAACACCGGGGAGCTGTTTTTT. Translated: CSAAGGTSGLTNTGELFF.

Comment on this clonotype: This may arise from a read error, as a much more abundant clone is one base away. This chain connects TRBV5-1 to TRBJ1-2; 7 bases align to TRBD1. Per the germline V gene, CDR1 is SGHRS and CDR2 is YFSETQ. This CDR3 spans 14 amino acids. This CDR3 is CASSPRGQSYGHTF. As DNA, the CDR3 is TGCGCCAGCAGCCCGCGGGGACAGAGCTATGGCCACACCTTC.

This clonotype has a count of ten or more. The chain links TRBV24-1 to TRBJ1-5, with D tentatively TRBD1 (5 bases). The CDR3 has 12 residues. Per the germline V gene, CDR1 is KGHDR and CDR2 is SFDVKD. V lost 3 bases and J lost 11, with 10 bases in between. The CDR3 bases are TGTGCCACCAGTGATAGTTGGGGGGCCCAGCATTTT. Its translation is CATSDSWGAQHF.

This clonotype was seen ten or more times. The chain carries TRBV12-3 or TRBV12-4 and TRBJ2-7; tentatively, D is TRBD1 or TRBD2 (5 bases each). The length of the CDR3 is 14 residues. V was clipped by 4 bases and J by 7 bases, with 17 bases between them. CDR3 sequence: CASSSGTGNGEQYF. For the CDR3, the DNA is TGTGCCAGCAGTTCCGGGACCGGGAATGGGGAGCAGTACTTC.

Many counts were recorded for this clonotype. CDR3 loop: CASSDPSGNRLGGYTF. CDR3 nucleotide sequence: TGTGCCAGCAGTGATCCGTCAGGGAATAGGTTGGGTGGCTACACCTTC. V gene TRBV6-1 combines with J gene TRBJ1-2, with D possibly being TRBD1 (5 bases). V was cut by 3 bases and J by 7 bases, with 21 bases left in between. This CDR3 has 16 amino acids. The germline gives CDR1 MNHNS, CDR2 SASEGT.

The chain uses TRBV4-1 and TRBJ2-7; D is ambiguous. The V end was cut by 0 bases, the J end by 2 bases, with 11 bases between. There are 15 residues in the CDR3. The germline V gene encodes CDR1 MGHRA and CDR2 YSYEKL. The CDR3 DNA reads TGCGCCAGCAGCCAAGATAGGCTTAGCACCTACGAGCAGTACTTC. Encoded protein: CASSQDRLSTYEQYF.

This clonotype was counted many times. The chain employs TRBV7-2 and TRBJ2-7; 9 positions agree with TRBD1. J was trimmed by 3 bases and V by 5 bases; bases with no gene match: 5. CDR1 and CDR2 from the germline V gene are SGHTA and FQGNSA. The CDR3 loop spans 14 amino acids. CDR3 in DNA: TGTGCCAGCAGCCTTACAGGGGGCGTCTACGAGCAGTACTTC. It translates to CASSLTGGVYEQYF.

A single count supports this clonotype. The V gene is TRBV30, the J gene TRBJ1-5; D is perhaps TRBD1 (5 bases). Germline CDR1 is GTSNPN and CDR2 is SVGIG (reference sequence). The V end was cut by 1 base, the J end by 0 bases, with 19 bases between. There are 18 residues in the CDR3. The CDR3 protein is CAWSDSGQGPYSNQPQHF. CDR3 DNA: TGTGCCTGGAGTGACTCAGGGCAAGGCCCCTATAGCAATCAGCCCCAGCATTTT.

CDR3 nucleotide sequence: TGTGCCAGCAGCCAGGGACAGGGTCAGAATCAGCCCCAGCATTTT. Translating it yields CASSQGQGQNQPQHF. This sequence joins TRBV24-1 and TRBJ1-5, with TRBD1 matching over 9 bases. Looked up from germline, CDR1 is KGHDR and CDR2 is SFDVKD. The CDR3 is 15 residues long. V lost 11 bases and J lost 4; bases outside the gene matches: 11.

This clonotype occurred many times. In DNA, the CDR3 is TGTGCCAGCAGTAAAAGACAGCCTACTTACAATCAGCCCCAGCATTTT. Its protein is CASSKRQPTYNQPQHF. The rearrangement uses TRBV6-1 and TRBJ1-5; weak D call: TRBD1 (5 bases). Trimming cost V 5 bases and J 3 bases, with 17 bases left between them. This CDR3 is 16 amino acids long. Germline V lookup: CDR1 MNHNS, CDR2 SASEGT.

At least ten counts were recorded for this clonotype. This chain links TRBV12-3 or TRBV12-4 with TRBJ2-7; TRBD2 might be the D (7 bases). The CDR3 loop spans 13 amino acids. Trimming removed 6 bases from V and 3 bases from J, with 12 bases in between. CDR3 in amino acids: CASRGLGGYEQYF. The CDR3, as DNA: TGTGCCAGCAGAGGACTAGGGGGCTACGAGCAGTACTTC.

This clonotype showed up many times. The CDR3 here is CASSSGANTEAFF. As DNA, the CDR3 is TGTGCCAGCAGTTCCGGGGCGAACACTGAAGCTTTCTTT. The chain couples TRBV6-5 to TRBJ1-1; a possible D gene is TRBD1 (5 bases). CDR3 size: 13 residues. Trimming pared 4 bases from V and 1 base from J, leaving 7 bases between. Looked up from germline, CDR1 is MNHEY and CDR2 is SVGAGI.

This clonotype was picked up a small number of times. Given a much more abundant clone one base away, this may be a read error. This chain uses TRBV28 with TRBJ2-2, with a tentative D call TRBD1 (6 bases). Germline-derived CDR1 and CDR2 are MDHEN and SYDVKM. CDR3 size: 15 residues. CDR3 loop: CASSSYLRDTGELCF. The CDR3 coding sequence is TGTGCCAGCAGTAGTTACCTACGGGACACCGGGGAGCTGTGTTTT.

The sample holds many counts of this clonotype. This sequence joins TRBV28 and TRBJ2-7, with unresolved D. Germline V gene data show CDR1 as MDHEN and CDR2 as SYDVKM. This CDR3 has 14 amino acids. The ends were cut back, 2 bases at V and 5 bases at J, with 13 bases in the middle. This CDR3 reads CASSLLAYGDEQYF. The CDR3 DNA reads TGTGCCAGCAGTTTACTGGCCTATGGGGACGAGCAGTACTTC.

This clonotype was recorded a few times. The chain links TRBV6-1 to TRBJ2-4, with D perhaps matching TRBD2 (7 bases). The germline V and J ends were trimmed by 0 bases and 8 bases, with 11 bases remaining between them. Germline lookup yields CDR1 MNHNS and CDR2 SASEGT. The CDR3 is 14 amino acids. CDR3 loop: CASSEAGGPDIQYF. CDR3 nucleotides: TGTGCCAGCAGTGAAGCGGGGGGGCCCGACATTCAGTACTTC.

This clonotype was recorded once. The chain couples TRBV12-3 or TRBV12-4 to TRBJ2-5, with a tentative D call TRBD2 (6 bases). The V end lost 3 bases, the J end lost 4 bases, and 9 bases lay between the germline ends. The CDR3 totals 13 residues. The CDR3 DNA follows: TGTGCCAGCAGTTTTGGAGGGACAGAGACCCAGTACTTC. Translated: CASSFGGTETQYF.

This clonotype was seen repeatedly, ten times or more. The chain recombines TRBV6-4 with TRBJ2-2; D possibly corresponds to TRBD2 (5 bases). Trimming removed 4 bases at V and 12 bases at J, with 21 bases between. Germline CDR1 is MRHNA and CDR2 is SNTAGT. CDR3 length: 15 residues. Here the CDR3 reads CASSARTWGKEQLFF. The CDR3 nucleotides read TGTGCCAGCAGTGCCCGGACTTGGGGAAAGGAGCAGCTGTTTTTT.

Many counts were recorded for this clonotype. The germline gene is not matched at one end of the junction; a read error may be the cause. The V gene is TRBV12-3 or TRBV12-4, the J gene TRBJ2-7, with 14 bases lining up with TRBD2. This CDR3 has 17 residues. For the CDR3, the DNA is TGTGCCAGCAGTTTAAGGGGACTAGCGGGAGTCTCCCACGAGCAGTACTTC. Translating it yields CASSLRGLAGVSHEQYF.

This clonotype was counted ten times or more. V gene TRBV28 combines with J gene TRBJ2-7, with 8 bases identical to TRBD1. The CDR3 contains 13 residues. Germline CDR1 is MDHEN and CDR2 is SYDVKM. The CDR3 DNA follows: TGTGCGCAAGGACGACAGGGGTCCGACGAGCAGTACTTC. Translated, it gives CAQGRQGSDEQYF.

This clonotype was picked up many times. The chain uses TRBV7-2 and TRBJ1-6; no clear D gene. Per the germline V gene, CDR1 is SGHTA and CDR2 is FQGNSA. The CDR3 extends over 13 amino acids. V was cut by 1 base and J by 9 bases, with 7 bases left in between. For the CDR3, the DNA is TGTGCCAGCAGCTTAGACGGGGTTTCACCCCTCCACTTT. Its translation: CASSLDGVSPLHF.

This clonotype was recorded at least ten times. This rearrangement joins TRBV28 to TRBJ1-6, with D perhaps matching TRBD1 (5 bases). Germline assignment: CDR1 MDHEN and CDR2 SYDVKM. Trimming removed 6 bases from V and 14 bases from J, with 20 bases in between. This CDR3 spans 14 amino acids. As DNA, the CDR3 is TGTGCCAGCAGCCCTTCGGGGGTCCTCTCATCCCTCCACTTT. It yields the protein CASSPSGVLSSLHF.

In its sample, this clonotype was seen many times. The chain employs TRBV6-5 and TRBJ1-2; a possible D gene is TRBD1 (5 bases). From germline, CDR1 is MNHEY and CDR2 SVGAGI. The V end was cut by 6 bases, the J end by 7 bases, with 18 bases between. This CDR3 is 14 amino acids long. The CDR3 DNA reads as TGTGCCAGCAGACGGGGACTCACGGTCGGTGGCTACACCTTC. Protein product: CASRRGLTVGGYTF.